These 20 T cell receptor beta chains share one sample of origin, sequenced in a study of T cells in Graves' hyperthyroidism and ophthalmopathy. Amplified regions were TCR beta CDR3 sequences from RNA transcripts. HTBI primers were used for first-round RT-PCR of the TCR CDR3. Using its own MiXCR run on the multiplex PCR reads, TCRdb lists one record per CDR3 protein. Of about 740,000 distinct CDR3 sequences detected, 12% to 15% appear once; the ten largest clones hold roughly 10%. Sequences were obtained from blood. The receptors stem from a woman aged 18-30 years with Graves' hyperthyroidism.

Ten or more counts support this clonotype. The CDR3 nucleotides read TGTGCCAGCAGTGACTCCAGCGGGAGGAACAATGAGCAGTTCTTC. Its protein is CASSDSSGRNNEQFF. The chain couples TRBV6-4 to TRBJ2-1, with TRBD2 matching over 9 bases. Germline loops: CDR1 MRHNA, CDR2 SNTAGT. This CDR3 region has 15 residues. With V trimmed by 0 bases and J by 5 bases, 2 bases remained unmatched.

This clonotype was counted many times. V and J are TRBV18 and TRBJ1-1, with D uncertain. The CDR3 runs 14 residues. CDR1 is KGHSH, CDR2 LQKENI, per germline. Trimming pared 1 base from V and 5 bases from J, leaving 11 bases between. CDR3 loop: CASSPLGVATEAFF. The DNA for the CDR3 is TGTGCCAGCTCACCACTTGGGGTAGCGACTGAAGCTTTCTTT.

V gene TRBV5-5 combines with J gene TRBJ1-6, with TRBD1 as a possible D gene (5 bases). CDR3 length: 19 residues. CDR1 and CDR2 from the germline V gene are SGHKS and YYEKEE (reference sequence). V lost 4 bases, J lost 0 bases, and 20 bases lay in between. CDR3: CASSQNGTVLLSYNSPLHF. For the CDR3, the DNA is TGTGCCAGCAGCCAGAACGGGACCGTACTCCTCTCCTATAATTCACCCCTCCACTTT.

This clonotype has a handful of counts. V usage is TRBV13 and J usage is TRBJ2-1, with D maybe TRBD2 (5 bases). V was clipped by 2 bases and J by 0 bases, with 11 bases between them. The CDR3 covers 16 residues. The germline CDR1 and CDR2 sequences are PRHDT and FYEKMQ (reference sequence). This CDR3 is CASSLRLLPSYNEQFF. CDR3 sequence (DNA): TGTGCCAGCAGCTTACGACTACTACCCTCCTACAATGAGCAGTTCTTC.

In its sample, this clonotype was seen many times. This chain connects TRBV2 to TRBJ2-1; no reliable D call. The germline V gene has CDR1 SNHLY and CDR2 FYNNEI. V was clipped by 8 bases and J by 5 bases, with 16 bases between them. This CDR3 spans 14 amino acids. CDR3 sequence: CASLLRVLHNEQFF. The CDR3 DNA sequence: TGTGCCAGCCTTCTTAGGGTCTTACACAATGAGCAGTTCTTC.

Regarding this clonotype: This may come from a read error, since a much larger clone is one base off. The rearrangement uses TRBV2 and TRBJ1-1; 9 nucleotides match TRBD1. The V gene's germline CDR1 is SNHLY and CDR2 FYNNEI. The CDR3 length is 13 residues. Losses at the gene ends were 4 bases for V and 6 bases for J; bases not matched to a gene: 3. CDR3 bases: TGTGCCAGCAGTGGACAGGGGGTGGCTGAAGCTTTCTTT. It yields the protein CASSGQGVAEAFF.

This clonotype was recorded many times. The rearrangement joins TRBV28 to TRBJ1-1; perhaps TRBD1 as D (5 bases). Trimming took 4 bases from V and 1 from J, leaving 16 bases between them. Germline CDR1 reads MDHEN; CDR2 reads SYDVKM. The CDR3 length is 16 residues. For the CDR3, the DNA is TGTGCCAGCAGTTCTACCGCCGGCGGGGGGAACACTGAAGCTTTCTTT. Translating it yields CASSSTAGGGNTEAFF.

This clonotype was found a few times. The J gene is TRBJ1-6, the V gene TRBV12-3 or TRBV12-4; D is ambiguous. This CDR3 is built from 13 residues. V lost 6 bases and J lost 6, with 9 bases in between. CDR3 region: CASRSPGNSPLHF. The DNA for the CDR3 is TGTGCCAGCAGGTCCCCAGGTAATTCACCCCTCCACTTT.

This clonotype has just one count. Since a much larger clone is just one base distant, this may be a read error. Because the CDR3 is missing its conserved closing phenylalanine or tryptophan, this is likely a read error. V gene TRBV5-1 combines with J gene TRBJ1-2; 7 nucleotides match TRBD1. V lost 2 bases to trimming and J lost 4 bases; unmatched junction nucleotides: 14. CDR1 is SGHRS, CDR2 YFSETQ, per germline. This CDR3 region has 17 residues. This CDR3 reads CASSFGNSRDSLYGYTL. Here the CDR3 DNA reads TGCGCCAGCAGCTTCGGGAACTCCCGGGACAGCCTCTATGGCTACACCCTC.

This clonotype was detected ten times or more. The chain joins TRBV4-1 to TRBJ1-2; possibly TRBD1 for D (6 bases). The CDR3 is 16 residues long. CDR1 MGHRA and CDR2 YSYEKL come from the germline V gene. V shed 1 base and J shed 2 bases, with 14 bases lying between them. The CDR3 sequence: CASSQGETRGNYGYTF. The DNA of the CDR3 is TGCGCCAGCAGCCAAGGGGAAACAAGGGGGAACTATGGCTACACCTTC.

CDR3 sequence (DNA): TGTGCCAGCAGTGACTCAGTTAGCGCCGGGGAGCTGTTTTTT. Its translation: CASSDSVSAGELFF. The rearrangement uses TRBV6-4 and TRBJ2-2; D possibly corresponds to TRBD2 (5 bases). In germline, CDR1 is MRHNA, CDR2 SNTAGT. The length of the CDR3 is 14 residues. V shed 0 bases and J shed 6 bases, with 8 bases lying between them.

This chain links TRBV10-3 with TRBJ2-7, with 11 bases matching TRBD1. The CDR3 loop spans 15 amino acids. Losses at the gene ends were 3 bases for V and 7 bases for J; bases not matched to a gene: 8. Germline V CDR1 and CDR2: ENHRY, SYGVKD. In nucleotides, the CDR3 is TGTGCCATCAGTGAACTGGGACAGGGGGGGTCGGAGCAGTACTTC. This translates into CAISELGQGGSEQYF.

Concerning this clonotype: A much bigger clone sits one base away, suggesting this may be a read error. This sequence joins TRBV2 and TRBJ2-1; D unclear. Near its end, the DNA agrees better with TRBJ2-7, so the J call may be wrong. The CDR3 length is 14 residues. Germline-derived CDR1 and CDR2 are SNHLY and FYNNEI. For the CDR3, the DNA is TGTGCCAGCAGTGAAGCCATATCCTACAATGAGCAGTACTTC. This codes for CASSEAISYNEQYF.

This clonotype was observed at least ten times. This rearrangement joins TRBV11-2 to TRBJ1-4; maybe TRBD1 (6 bases). There are 16 residues in the CDR3. Germline V gene sequence: CDR1 SGHAT, CDR2 FQNNGV. Between the trimmed V and J ends, which lost 5 bases and 0 bases, there was a span of 13 bases. The CDR3, as DNA: TGTGCCAGCAGCCCAGGACAGATTGCAACTAATGAAAAACTGTTTTTT. Protein: CASSPGQIATNEKLFF.

The chain is built from TRBV20-1 and TRBJ1-1, with a weak D call TRBD1 (5 bases). Per the germline V gene, CDR1 is DFQATT and CDR2 is SNEGSKA (reference sequence). The CDR3 consists of 15 residues. Trimming shortened V by 3 bases and J by 5 bases, and 19 bases separated the two germline ends. The CDR3 protein is CSARDRRGPGTEAFF. The CDR3 bases are TGCAGTGCTAGGGACCGTCGGGGACCCGGGACTGAAGCTTTCTTT.

The chain uses TRBV4-1 and TRBJ1-3; 8 bases are shared with TRBD1. Germline CDR1 and CDR2: MGHRA and YSYEKL. The CDR3 has 16 amino acids. The trim removed 3 bases at V and 4 bases at J, leaving 8 bases unmatched. The CDR3 DNA reads TGCGCCAGCAGCCAGGATGACAGGGGTGGAGGAAACACCATATATTTT. Amino acids: CASSQDDRGGGNTIYF.

In this sample, this clonotype turned up many times. The chain has TRBV11-2 and TRBJ2-7, with D perhaps matching TRBD1 (5 bases). Trimming stripped 5 bases from V and 6 bases from J, with 11 bases between. The CDR3 loop spans 12 amino acids. CDR1 SGHAT and CDR2 FQNNGV come from the germline V gene. CDR3 sequence (DNA): TGTGCCAGCAGCCCTATAAGGGGCGAGCAGTACTTC. Its protein product is CASSPIRGEQYF.

This clonotype came up many times. The DNA of the CDR3 is TGTGCCAGCGCCGCCACGACAGGGGATCATCAGCCCCAGCATTTT. Residues: CASAATTGDHQPQHF. The chain links TRBV18 to TRBJ1-5; 8 nucleotides agree with TRBD1. The length of the CDR3 is 15 residues. V gave up 8 bases and J gave up 5 bases; unmatched junction bases: 11. Germline lookup yields CDR1 KGHSH and CDR2 LQKENI. The entire variable domain, with the rest obtained from reference TRBV18 and TRBJ1-5, is as follows: NAGVMQNPRHLVRRRGQEARLRCSPMKGHSHVYWYRQLPEEGLKFMVYLQKENIIDESGMPKERFSAEFPKEGPSILRIQQVVRGDSAAYFCASAATTGDHQPQHFGDGTRLSIL.

At least ten counts were recorded for this clonotype. In nucleotides, the CDR3 is TGTGTCCCGGGGCAGGGTTCGAACACTGAAGCTTTCTTT. This codes for CVPGQGSNTEAFF. The gene calls are TRBV30 and TRBJ1-1; TRBD1 is a possible D gene (5 bases). The CDR3 totals 13 residues. Germline lookup yields CDR1 GTSNPN and CDR2 SVGIG (reference sequence).

V and J are TRBV9 and TRBJ1-1; perhaps TRBD1 as D (5 bases). V was shortened by 2 bases and J by 1 base, with 12 bases between the two germline ends. CDR3 length: 15 residues. The germline CDR1 and CDR2 sequences are SGDLS and YYNGEE. CDR3 loop: CASSVTGGGNTEAFF. Written as DNA, the CDR3 is TGTGCCAGCAGCGTCACGGGGGGAGGGAACACTGAAGCTTTCTTT. The whole variable domain, filled in from reference TRBV9 and TRBJ1-1, reads DSGVTQTPKHLITATGQRVTLRCSPRSGDLSVYWYQQSLDQGLQFLIQYYNGEERAKGNILERFSAQQFPDLHSELNLSSLELGDSALYFCASSVTGGGNTEAFFGQGTRLTVV.